This TCR beta chain was found in a study of hypomethylating agent response in myelodysplastic syndrome. Study-level background: Either azacitidine (about 75% of the 11) or decitabine (3 of 11) was given. About 6 patients responded with complete response or hematologic improvement; a few did not. Study-wide points: Shared GLIPH2 clusters possibly recognizing novel MDS antigens remain unconfirmed.

Sequencing was performed with immunoSEQ multiplex PCR; in TCRdb, only in-frame clones are kept and a portion is missing. The repertoire has 1,300 or so clones, approximately 87% of them found once; the top ten carry about 15%. As to this clone: Its antigen remains unidentified. Other DNA sequences in the same sample also yield this CDR3.

Germline V CDR1 and CDR2: MNHEY, SMNVEV (reference sequence). This CDR3 region has 14 residues. V gave up 8 bases and J gave up 0 bases; unmatched junction bases: 6. Sequencing was performed on bone marrow, taken before or after starting hypomethylating agent treatment for myelodysplastic syndrome (not recorded which). The receptor was derived from a human donor with myelodysplastic syndrome. This chain joins TRBV27 and TRBJ2-7; TRBD1 aligns across 8 bases. The CDR3 DNA is TGTGCCAGCCAACTGACAGGGGACTCCTACGAGCAGTACTTC. It codes for CASQLTGDSYEQYF.